The 28 T cell receptor beta chains below all came from one sample that was sequenced in a study of molecular identifiers for immune sequencing clone quantification. TCRdb fed the PCR reads into MiXCR, producing one record per CDR3 protein. The profile shows about 640,000 distinct CDR3 sequences, 15% to 20% of them singletons. Specimen: naive CD8+ T cells from blood, with Jurkat cell RNA spiked in. As for subset: FACS-sorted CD8+CD4-CCR7+CD45RA+ naive T cells. These receptors were collected from a human donor in good health. Some libraries in this study had Jurkat cell RNA spiked in.

This chain uses TRBV19 with TRBJ2-1; D might be TRBD1 (5 bases). V was clipped by 5 bases and J by 4 bases, with 18 bases between them. CDR3 length equals 16 residues. Germline values: CDR1 LNHDA, CDR2 SQIVND (reference sequence). CDR3 in DNA: TGTGCCAGTAGTGTGAGCGACAGCCTTCCTTACAATGAGCAGTTCTTC. It encodes CASSVSDSLPYNEQFF.

This clonotype came up a few times. The chain has TRBV5-6 and TRBJ2-2, with D perhaps matching TRBD1 (7 bases). V gave up 0 bases and J gave up 5 bases, with 17 bases separating them. This CDR3 comprises 17 residues. From germline, CDR1 is SGHDT and CDR2 YYEEEE. Written as DNA, the CDR3 is TGTGCCAGCAGCTTGGTACTCAGGGGGGCCGAGACCGGGGAGCTGTTTTTT. Protein product: CASSLVLRGAETGELFF.

This clonotype was seen repeatedly, ten times or more. The chain is built from TRBV24-1 and TRBJ2-3, with 9 bases matching TRBD2. This CDR3 spans 13 amino acids. CDR1 is KGHDR and CDR2 is SFDVKD in the germline V gene. V was pared by 10 bases and J by 5 bases, with 6 bases of the junction left unmatched. CDR3 DNA sequence: TGTGCCACGACTAGCGGAGGACTAGATACGCAGTATTTT. Its protein is CATTSGGLDTQYF.

A word on this clonotype: This may be a read error: a much more frequent sequence differs by one nucleotide. This chain connects TRBV20-1 to TRBJ2-7; 8 nucleotides match TRBD1. The CDR3 has 15 residues. The V gene's germline CDR1 is DFQATT and CDR2 SNEGSKA (reference sequence). In DNA, the CDR3 is TGCAGTGCTAGTAAACCCTGGCAGGGGGCCTACGAGCAGCACTTC. It yields the protein CSASKPWQGAYEQHF.

In this sample, this clonotype turned up a few times. The chain joins TRBV6-5 to TRBJ2-1; D is unresolved. The CDR3 is made up of 13 amino acids. Looked up from germline, CDR1 is MNHEY and CDR2 is SVGAGI. V was shortened by 0 bases and J by 7 bases, with 7 bases between the two germline ends. The CDR3 protein is CASSYSQRNEQFF. In DNA form, the CDR3 reads TGTGCCAGCAGTTACTCGCAAAGGAATGAGCAGTTCTTC.

This clonotype was recorded many times. The chain has TRBV5-5 and TRBJ2-7; 13 nucleotides align to TRBD2. The CDR3 runs to 17 residues. Per germline, CDR1 SGHKS and CDR2 YYEKEE (reference sequence). After removal of 6 bases from V and 3 bases from J, the junction contained 12 bases not matched to a gene. In DNA, the CDR3 is TGTGCCAGCAACCCGCATCTAGGGACTAGCGGGAACTACGAGCAGTACTTC. As protein: CASNPHLGTSGNYEQYF.

V usage is TRBV12-3 or TRBV12-4 and J usage is TRBJ2-2; TRBD2 is a possible D gene (7 bases). The CDR3 totals 17 residues. Trimming left V 6 bases short and J 2 bases short, with 19 bases between. Written as DNA, the CDR3 is TGTGCCAGCAGCCTTGGGGGGGCCAGAGTTAACACCGGGGAGCTGTTTTTT. Its protein is CASSLGGARVNTGELFF.

The rearrangement joins TRBV4-3 to TRBJ1-1; D unclear. Trimming cost V 1 base and J 4 bases, with 7 bases left between them. The CDR3 is made up of 13 amino acids. Germline CDR1 LGHNA, CDR2 YSLEER. CDR3 sequence (DNA): TGCGCCAGCAGCCAAGGGATGAGCACTGAAGCTTTCTTT. It codes for CASSQGMSTEAFF.

As to this clonotype: This may be a read error: a much more frequent sequence differs by one nucleotide. The chain combines TRBV29-1 with TRBJ2-1; 7 bases fit TRBD2. CDR1 is SQVTM and CDR2 is ANQGSEA in the germline V gene. The CDR3 has 14 amino acids. Here the CDR3 reads CSAEGRGTYNEQFF. As DNA, the CDR3 is TGCAGCGCTGAAGGGCGGGGGACCTACAATGAGCAGTTCTTC.

On this clonotype: This clone may be a read error of a much larger clone one base away. This chain joins TRBV5-6 and TRBJ2-7; D uncertain. The CDR3 has 14 residues. CDR1 is SGHDT, CDR2 YYEEEE, per germline. As DNA, the CDR3 is TGTGCCAGCAGCTTGAATCTAGGGTCCTACGGGCAGTACTTC. Its translation is CASSLNLGSYGQYF.

This clonotype was observed at least ten times. This chain joins TRBV6-5 and TRBJ1-1; perhaps TRBD1 as D (5 bases). Germline V gene data show CDR1 as MNHEY and CDR2 as SVGAGI. There are 13 residues in the CDR3. V shed 6 bases and J shed 1 base, with 9 bases lying between them. CDR3 protein: CASRSGQNTEAFF. The CDR3 DNA reads TGTGCCAGCAGATCTGGACAGAACACTGAAGCTTTCTTT.

A note on this clonotype: A single base separates this from a much larger clone, so it may be a read error. The chain uses TRBV27 and TRBJ2-7, with D possibly called TRBD1 or TRBD2 (6 bases each). V shed 6 bases and J shed 5 bases, with 23 bases lying between them. The germline gives CDR1 MNHEY, CDR2 SMNVEV (reference sequence). This CDR3 is built from 16 residues. The CDR3 reads CASSLTPGAVSDEQYF. The CDR3 DNA follows: TGTGCCAGCAGCCTAACCCCGGGGGCCGTCAGTGACGAGCAGTACTTC.

In this sample, this clonotype turned up many times. J is TRBJ2-1 and V is TRBV20-1; D gene unclear. Germline-derived CDR1 and CDR2 are DFQATT and SNEGSKA (reference sequence). V shed 3 bases and J shed 0 bases, with 15 bases lying between them. There are 16 residues in the CDR3. The CDR3, as DNA: TGCAGTGCTAGTACAACCCGTCTTAGCTCCTACAATGAGCAGTTCTTC. Amino acid sequence: CSASTTRLSSYNEQFF.

This clonotype was observed at least ten times. The V gene is TRBV21-1, the J gene TRBJ2-7; TRBD2 is the table's D call, not checked against the DNA. TRBV21-1 is a known pseudogene. CDR3 size: 13 residues. CDR3: CASRKRGRPEQYF. CDR3 nucleotide sequence: TGTGCCAGCAGGAAAAGGGGAAGGCCCGAGCAGTACTTC.

This clonotype was picked up many times. The gene calls are TRBV4-3 and TRBJ2-7, with D possibly matching TRBD1 (6 bases). From germline, CDR1 is LGHNA and CDR2 YSLEER. Trimming removed 0 bases from V and 2 bases from J, with 11 bases in between. The CDR3 length is 15 residues. The CDR3 nucleotides are TGCGCCAGCAGCCAAGATAGGGACAAGCCCTACGAGCAGTACTTC. It yields the protein CASSQDRDKPYEQYF.

The J gene is TRBJ2-5, the V gene TRBV9; D may be TRBD1 or TRBD2 (5 bases each). The germline V gene has CDR1 SGDLS and CDR2 YYNGEE. Trimming left V 4 bases short and J 1 base short, with 11 bases between. This CDR3 has 14 amino acids. In DNA form, the CDR3 reads TGTGCCAGCAGCCCACGGGACGGCCAAGAGACCCAGTACTTC. It is translated as CASSPRDGQETQYF.

About this clonotype itself: The germline gene is not matched at one end of the junction; a read error may be the cause. The V and J genes are TRBV29-1 and TRBJ1-2; D unclear. CDR1 is SQVTM and CDR2 is ANQGSEA in the germline V gene. This CDR3 has 12 amino acids. The CDR3 region is CSAGWEDYGHTF. The CDR3 nucleotides read TGCAGCGCCGGATGGGAGGACTATGGCCACACCTTC.

This chain uses TRBV7-9 with TRBJ2-7; 11 nucleotides align to TRBD2. This CDR3 comprises 16 residues. Germline CDR1 is SEHNR and CDR2 is FQNEAQ (reference sequence). Trimming took 4 bases from V and 3 from J; bases not matched to a gene: 8. The CDR3 region has the DNA TGTGCCAGCAGCTCAACTAGCGGGAGAAACCTCTACGAGCAGTACTTC. Encoded protein: CASSSTSGRNLYEQYF.

Many counts were recorded for this clonotype. The chain couples TRBV9 to TRBJ2-6; D not resolved. Trimming left V 4 bases short and J 1 base short, with 6 bases between. This CDR3 is 14 amino acids long. Germline V gene data show CDR1 as SGDLS and CDR2 as YYNGEE. The CDR3: CASSTRSGANVLTF. Here the CDR3 DNA reads TGTGCCAGCAGCACGCGATCTGGGGCCAACGTCCTGACTTTC.

This clonotype was seen more than once but under ten times. One end of the junction fails to match germline, which may point to a read error. The gene calls are TRBV27 and TRBJ2-2; tentatively, D is TRBD2 (5 bases). There are 16 residues in the CDR3. CDR1 is MNHEY and CDR2 is SMNVEV in the germline V gene (reference sequence). CDR3 amino acids: CASSLSSLWRTGEPFF. The CDR3 DNA is TGTGCCAGCAGCCTCTCTAGTTTATGGAGAACCGGGGAGCCGTTTTTT.

The CDR3: CSARELVGGYNEQFF. CDR3 nucleotide sequence: TGCAGTGCTAGAGAACTAGTAGGGGGATACAATGAGCAGTTCTTC. The rearrangement links TRBV20-1 to TRBJ2-1, with D possibly being TRBD1 (6 bases). The V and J ends lost 0 bases and 4 bases respectively, with 13 bases between them. CDR1 DFQATT and CDR2 SNEGSKA come from the germline V gene (reference sequence). CDR3 length: 15 amino acids.

This clonotype was detected many times. V is TRBV20-1 and J is TRBJ2-3, with D possibly TRBD2 on 6 matching bases. From germline, CDR1 is DFQATT and CDR2 SNEGSKA (reference sequence). This CDR3 contains 11 residues. CDR3 residues: CSLEGAHTQYF. DNA for the CDR3: TGCAGCCTGGAGGGCGCCCATACGCAGTATTTT.

This clonotype occurred many times. The V gene is TRBV13, the J gene TRBJ1-1; 8 positions match TRBD1. This CDR3 contains 14 residues. Per the germline V gene, CDR1 is PRHDT and CDR2 is FYEKMQ (reference sequence). After removal of 5 bases from V and 7 bases from J, the junction contained 9 bases not matched to a gene. Here the CDR3 reads CASSPWTGSIEAFF. In DNA, the CDR3 is TGTGCCAGCAGCCCCTGGACAGGGAGTATTGAAGCTTTCTTT.

This clonotype has at least ten counts. V is TRBV19 and J is TRBJ2-3; D is possibly TRBD1 (6 bases). Trimming pared 3 bases from V and 5 bases from J, leaving 12 bases between. There are 14 residues in the CDR3. CDR1 and CDR2 from the germline V gene are LNHDA and SQIVND (reference sequence). The CDR3 DNA reads TGTGCCAGTAGTATTTGGGGGCAGGGAGATACGCAGTATTTT. Protein product: CASSIWGQGDTQYF. Full variable domain (rest looked up from reference TRBV19 and TRBJ2-3): DGGITQSPKYLFRKEGQNVTLSCEQNLNHDAMYWYRQDPGQGLRLIYYSQIVNDFQKGDIAEGYSVSREKKESFPLTVTSAQKNPTAFYLCASSIWGQGDTQYFGPGTRLTVL.

This clonotype was counted many times. V is TRBV21-1 and J is TRBJ1-5. TRBV21-1 counts as a pseudogene. The CDR3 sequence is 16 residues long. The CDR3 nucleotides are TGTGCCAGCAGCACACGTAGGGTTTTCCTTTGTCAGCCCCAGCATTTT. This gives the protein CASSTRRVFLCQPQHF.

This clonotype occurred a few times. V is TRBV27 and J is TRBJ2-3; unclear D gene. Trimming stripped 11 bases from V and 6 bases from J, with 9 bases between. Looked up from germline, CDR1 is MNHEY and CDR2 is SMNVEV (reference sequence). This CDR3 is 10 amino acids long. CDR3 sequence reads: CAVGRDTQYF. The CDR3 region has the DNA TGTGCCGTGGGTAGGGATACGCAGTATTTT.

Comment on this clonotype: At one end, the junction sequence differs from germline, possibly due to a read error. The chain joins TRBV9 to TRBJ2-6; the D is unclear. CDR1 and CDR2 from the germline V gene are SGDLS and YYNGEE. The CDR3 has 15 amino acids. CDR3 residues: CASSVDASGTNVLTF. The DNA of the CDR3 is TGTGCCAGCAGCGTAGATGCCTCTGGGACCAACGTCCTGACTTTC. Together with reference TRBV9 and TRBJ2-6, the CDR3 gives the full variable domain: DSGVTQTPKHLITATGQRVTLRCSPRSGDLSVYWYQQSLDQGLQFLIQYYNGEERAKGNILERFSAQQFPDLHSELNLSSLELGDSALYFCASSVDASGTNVLTFGAGSRLTVL.

The chain recombines TRBV24-1 with TRBJ2-3, with D tentatively TRBD2 (6 bases). The germline CDR1 and CDR2 sequences are KGHDR and SFDVKD. The CDR3 loop spans 16 amino acids. The V gene lost 5 bases and the J gene lost 5 bases, with 19 bases spanning the gap. The CDR3: CATSGTSLVGIDTQYF. Here the CDR3 DNA reads TGTGCCACCAGTGGTACTAGCCTTGTCGGTATAGATACGCAGTATTTT.